This T cell receptor beta chain originates from a study of T cells in Graves' hyperthyroidism and ophthalmopathy. Study outcomes and limitations: Model output signaled ophthalmopathy a median around 6.9 months ahead of onset.

The diagnostic basis comprised clinical symptoms, serum thyroxine and TRAb, thyroid ultrasound and orbital computed tomography. A word on this clonotype: The antigen is undetermined.

Per the germline V gene, CDR1 is SGDLS and CDR2 is YYNGEE. The CDR3 runs to 13 residues. Trimming stripped 0 bases from V and 10 bases from J, with 8 bases between. Researchers took RNA transcripts and amplified the TCR beta CDR3 regions from them. HTBI primers drove first-round RT-PCR of the TCR CDR3. TCRdb passed the multiplex PCR reads through MiXCR, listing each CDR3 protein once. Among over 500,000 distinct CDR3 sequences, roughly a sixth were seen once, and the ten largest hold approximately 15%. The sequence was obtained from a woman in her late teens or twenties with Graves' ophthalmopathy. The rearrangement joins TRBV9 to TRBJ1-6; D may be TRBD1 (5 bases). Sequencing was done on a sample of blood. The CDR3 region is CASSVGQTSPLHF. The CDR3 region has the DNA TGTGCCAGCAGCGTAGGACAGACGTCACCCCTCCACTTT. Based on the CDR3 plus reference TRBV9 and TRBJ1-6, the full variable domain is DSGVTQTPKHLITATGQRVTLRCSPRSGDLSVYWYQQSLDQGLQFLIQYYNGEERAKGNILERFSAQQFPDLHSELNLSSLELGDSALYFCASSVGQTSPLHFGNGTRLTVT.